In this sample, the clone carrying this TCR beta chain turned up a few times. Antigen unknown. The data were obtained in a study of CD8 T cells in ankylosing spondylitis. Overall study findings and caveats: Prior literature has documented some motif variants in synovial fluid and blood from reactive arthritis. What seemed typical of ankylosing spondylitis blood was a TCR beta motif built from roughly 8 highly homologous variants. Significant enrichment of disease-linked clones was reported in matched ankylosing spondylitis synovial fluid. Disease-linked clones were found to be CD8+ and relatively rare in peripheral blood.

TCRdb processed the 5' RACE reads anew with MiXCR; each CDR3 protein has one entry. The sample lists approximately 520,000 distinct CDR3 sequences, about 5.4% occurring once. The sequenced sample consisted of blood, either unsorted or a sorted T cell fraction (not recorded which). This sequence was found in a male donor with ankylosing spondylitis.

The CDR3 DNA sequence: TGTGCCAGCACCCTACGGCGGAGGATTGGCACAGATACGCAGTATTTT. It is translated as CASTLRRRIGTDTQYF. V is TRBV5-5 and J is TRBJ2-3; D is possibly TRBD2 (5 bases). The V gene lost 6 bases and the J gene lost 1 base, with 18 bases spanning the gap. The germline V gene has CDR1 SGHKS and CDR2 YYEKEE (reference sequence). The CDR3 spans 16 residues.